A selection of T cell receptor beta chains follows, all from one sample in a study of naive and memory T cell subsets. TCRdb reprocessed the 5' RACE reads via MiXCR and lists one record per CDR3 protein. The sample shows around 56,000 distinct CDR3 sequences, more than 7.5% of them seen only once. Receptors were obtained from a female donor in good health. CDR3s include the opening cysteine and the closing phenylalanine or tryptophan. Fields, in order: D gene, V gene, CDR3 protein. D genes are given only for firm matches.

D gene: NA; V gene: TRBV10-3; CDR3 protein: CAISQPNTGELFF
D gene: NA; V gene: TRBV6-6; CDR3 protein: CASRGLYVSEAFF
D gene: NA; V gene: TRBV5-4; CDR3 protein: CASSHISRSYNEQFF
D gene: TRBD2; V gene: TRBV6-2/TRBV6-3; CDR3 protein: CASKKTSGSTDTQYF
D gene: NA; V gene: TRBV4-3; CDR3 protein: CASSRRQEQGAPLHF
D gene: NA; V gene: TRBV18; CDR3 protein: CASSGQLNTEAFF
D gene: TRBD1; V gene: TRBV6-1; CDR3 protein: CASTRQGAPEAFF
D gene: NA; V gene: TRBV12-3/TRBV12-4; CDR3 protein: CASSLGTSGANVLTF
D gene: TRBD2; V gene: TRBV4-2; CDR3 protein: CASSLYSGSGKNIQYF
D gene: NA; V gene: TRBV18; CDR3 protein: CASSQRHGEQFF
D gene: NA; V gene: TRBV19; CDR3 protein: CASSLTGITYNSPLHF
D gene: TRBD1; V gene: TRBV5-1; CDR3 protein: CASSLGRDSLTDTQYF
D gene: NA; V gene: TRBV29-1; CDR3 protein: CSVESQGYGYTF
D gene: NA; V gene: TRBV29-1; CDR3 protein: CSVRVVPARSYYGYTF
D gene: NA; V gene: TRBV4-3; CDR3 protein: CASSQEAGPFYGYTF
D gene: NA; V gene: TRBV7-2; CDR3 protein: CASSLVGNTEAFF
D gene: NA; V gene: TRBV10-3; CDR3 protein: CAISETGTFAKNIQYF
D gene: NA; V gene: TRBV5-4; CDR3 protein: CASSPESSTDTQYF
D gene: NA; V gene: TRBV28; CDR3 protein: CASSFRGPSGTDTQYF
D gene: TRBD2; V gene: TRBV20-1; CDR3 protein: CSARSAGVSGELFF
D gene: TRBD1; V gene: TRBV7-2; CDR3 protein: CASTRTGGELDYGYTF
D gene: TRBD1; V gene: TRBV29-1; CDR3 protein: CSVDRGLPDTQYF
D gene: NA; V gene: TRBV29-1; CDR3 protein: CSAGADEQYF
D gene: NA; V gene: TRBV28; CDR3 protein: CASSRPWDENQPQHF
D gene: NA; V gene: TRBV7-2; CDR3 protein: CASSQGSGTEAFF
D gene: TRBD1; V gene: TRBV5-1; CDR3 protein: CASSLGTGGDVNTEAFF
D gene: TRBD2; V gene: TRBV12-3/TRBV12-4; CDR3 protein: CASSPRLAGPPKQFF